These 19 T cell receptor beta chains share one sample of origin, sequenced in a study of CD8+ T cells in alopecia areata. The treatment here: oral pan-JAK inhibitor, 5-10 mg twice daily. RNA extraction was followed by reverse transcription into cDNA, which acted as the sequencing template. Repertoires were generated with immunoSEQ multiplex PCR, while TCRdb's copy carries only in-frame clones and drops some. The data contain 150,000 to 200,000 clones, approximately 55% of them singletons. Sequenced here: CD8+ T cells sorted from blood, sampled at week 24, from a patient treated with tofacitinib. Receptors originate from a human donor with alopecia areata.

The V and J genes are TRBV6-6 and TRBJ1-5, with TRBD1 identical over 7 bases. V lost 8 bases to trimming and J lost 4 bases; unmatched junction nucleotides: 8. The CDR3 runs 14 residues. From germline, CDR1 is MNHNY and CDR2 SVGAGI (reference sequence). The CDR3 nucleotides are TGTGCCAGCTTCGGACAGGACGTTAATCAGCCCCAGCATTTT. This translates into CASFGQDVNQPQHF.

This chain uses TRBV29-1 with TRBJ2-3; 10 bases line up with TRBD1. V trimming: 7 bases; J trimming: 6 bases; junction bases outside the gene matches: 7. Germline V gene data show CDR1 as SQVTM and CDR2 as ANQGSEA. The CDR3 covers 13 residues. The CDR3 sequence is CSAVGQGSDTQYF. The CDR3 region has the DNA TGCAGCGCCGTGGGACAGGGGTCGGATACGCAGTATTTT.

A single count supports this clone. V is TRBV15 and J is TRBJ2-1; D remains unclear. Trimming pared 2 bases from V and 10 bases from J, leaving 12 bases between. This CDR3 is built from 13 residues. Per germline, CDR1 LNHNV and CDR2 YYDKDF (reference sequence). CDR3 in DNA: TGTGCCACCAGCAGAAGAACGGCGGACGAGCAGTTCTTC. This gives the protein CATSRRTADEQFF.

The chain links TRBV4-3 to TRBJ1-1, with unresolved D. CDR3 length equals 16 residues. The ends were cut back, 0 bases at V and 1 base at J, with 12 bases in the middle. Germline assignment: CDR1 LGHNA and CDR2 YSLEER. CDR3 amino acids: CASSQDLARPNTEAFF. CDR3 nucleotides: TGCGCCAGCAGCCAAGATCTTGCCAGGCCGAACACTGAAGCTTTCTTT.

A few counts support this clone. V is TRBV9 and J is TRBJ2-3; D call uncertain. The CDR3 length is 13 residues. Germline-derived CDR1 and CDR2 are SGDLS and YYNGEE. Trimming cost V 3 bases and J 2 bases, with 7 bases left between them. The CDR3: CASSETVTDTQYF. The DNA for the CDR3 is TGTGCCAGCAGCGAGACTGTCACAGATACGCAGTATTTT. Variable domain in full (rest from reference TRBV9 and TRBJ2-3): DSGVTQTPKHLITATGQRVTLRCSPRSGDLSVYWYQQSLDQGLQFLIQYYNGEERAKGNILERFSAQQFPDLHSELNLSSLELGDSALYFCASSETVTDTQYFGPGTRLTVL.

CDR3 in amino acids: CASSETVGQINYGYTF. The CDR3, as DNA: TGTGCCAGCAGCGAGACAGTGGGACAGATTAACTATGGCTACACCTTC. The V gene is TRBV2, the J gene TRBJ1-2, with 7 bases aligning to TRBD1. There are 16 residues in the CDR3. Germline values: CDR1 SNHLY, CDR2 FYNNEI. Trimming cost V 6 bases and J 1 base; bases outside gene matches: 11. The complete variable domain, with remaining parts taken from reference TRBV2 and TRBJ1-2, reads EPEVTQTPSHQVTQMGQEVILRCVPISNHLYFYWYRQILGQKVEFLVSFYNNEISEKSEIFDDQFSVERPDGSNFTLKIRSTKLEDSAMYFCASSETVGQINYGYTFGSGTRLTVV.

As to this clone: The identical CDR3 is also encoded by other nucleotide sequences in the sample. The V call is TRBV9, the J call TRBJ1-1; D not resolved. This CDR3 contains 13 residues. The germline V gene encodes CDR1 SGDLS and CDR2 YYNGEE. V was clipped by 0 bases and J by 1 base, with 4 bases between them. CDR3 sequence reads: CASSVVWNTEAFF. DNA of the CDR3: TGTGCCAGCAGCGTAGTTTGGAACACTGAAGCTTTCTTT.

This clone has a handful of counts. This chain connects TRBV29-1 to TRBJ2-2, with no clear D. CDR3 length: 11 residues. Deletions cut 3 bases from V and 6 bases from J, with 5 bases between. Germline V lookup: CDR1 SQVTM, CDR2 ANQGSEA. The CDR3 region is CSVEVAGELFF. The CDR3 nucleotides are TGCAGCGTTGAGGTTGCCGGGGAGCTGTTTTTT.

The rearrangement joins TRBV10-1 to TRBJ2-1; weak D call: TRBD2 (6 bases). This CDR3 has 17 residues. The germline CDR1 and CDR2 sequences are WNHNN and SYGVQD (reference sequence). V was clipped by 8 bases and J by 9 bases, with 29 bases between them. CDR3 loop: CASGQGSGGDLRGEQFF. CDR3 sequence (DNA): TGCGCCAGCGGCCAAGGGTCCGGAGGGGACCTTCGGGGTGAGCAGTTCTTC.

This clone came up a few times. The chain is built from TRBV12-5 and TRBJ2-1; TRBD2 is a possible D gene (6 bases). This CDR3 is 17 amino acids long. Trimming took 1 base from V and 3 from J, leaving 16 bases between them. Germline CDR1 is LGHNT and CDR2 is FRNRAP. Here the CDR3 DNA reads TGTGCTAGTGGTTTGGACCTGACGGGCGGGGACTACAATGAGCAGTTCTTC. Its translation is CASGLDLTGGDYNEQFF.

The chain couples TRBV6-5 to TRBJ2-2; D is undetermined. The ends were cut back, 9 bases at V and 0 bases at J, with 8 bases in the middle. The CDR3 loop spans 13 amino acids. Germline CDR1 MNHEY, CDR2 SVGAGI. In nucleotides, the CDR3 is TGTGCCAGTACCGTAGCGAACACCGGGGAGCTGTTTTTT. Translation gives CASTVANTGELFF.

Only one count was recorded for this clone. The V gene is TRBV2, the J gene TRBJ1-6, with 7 nucleotides matching TRBD1. The J segment lost 6 bases and the V segment lost 7 bases, leaving 12 bases of the junction unmatched. The CDR3 is 16 amino acids. The V gene's germline CDR1 is SNHLY and CDR2 FYNNEI. CDR3 sequence reads: CASIERRDRGNSPLHF. The CDR3 region has the DNA TGTGCCAGCATAGAAAGGAGGGACAGAGGTAATTCACCCCTCCACTTT. The whole variable domain, filled in from reference TRBV2 and TRBJ1-6, reads EPEVTQTPSHQVTQMGQEVILRCVPISNHLYFYWYRQILGQKVEFLVSFYNNEISEKSEIFDDQFSVERPDGSNFTLKIRSTKLEDSAMYFCASIERRDRGNSPLHFGNGTRLTVT.

This clone was counted a few times. Other DNA sequences in the same sample also yield this CDR3. V gene TRBV19 combines with J gene TRBJ1-1; D unresolved. The CDR3 is made up of 11 amino acids. Deletions cut 1 base from V and 5 bases from J, with 2 bases between. The germline CDR1 and CDR2 sequences are LNHDA and SQIVND (reference sequence). The CDR3 loop is CASSIGTEAFF. The CDR3 DNA reads TGTGCCAGTAGTATAGGAACTGAAGCTTTCTTT.

This CDR3 is CSVEEGKPVGKLFF. CDR3 sequence (DNA): TGCAGCGTTGAAGAAGGGAAACCTGTAGGGAAACTGTTTTTT. The gene calls are TRBV29-1 and TRBJ1-4, with D hard to call. Germline V gives CDR1 SQVTM, CDR2 ANQGSEA. The CDR3 sequence is 14 residues long. V was clipped by 0 bases and J by 11 bases, with 16 bases between them.

The V call is TRBV30, the J call TRBJ1-1; TRBD1 matches 8 bases. The V segment lost 0 bases and the J segment 3 bases; nucleotides outside the gene matches: 3. The CDR3 contains 14 residues. Germline loops: CDR1 GTSNPN, CDR2 SVGIG (reference sequence). The CDR3 reads CAWSVGQGYTEAFF. The CDR3 DNA reads as TGTGCCTGGAGTGTCGGACAGGGTTACACTGAAGCTTTCTTT.

This clone was seen a few times. The chain joins TRBV11-2 to TRBJ2-3; 12 positions agree with TRBD2. Germline V CDR1 and CDR2: SGHAT, FQNNGV. This CDR3 comprises 18 residues. V gave up 8 bases and J gave up 6 bases; unmatched junction bases: 18. CDR3 sequence (DNA): TGTGCCAGCTCGATGGGCTTAACTAGCGGGGGGAGGTCGGATACGCAGTATTTT. This gives the protein CASSMGLTSGGRSDTQYF. Drawing the rest from reference TRBV11-2 and TRBJ2-3, the complete variable domain is EAGVAQSPRYKIIEKRQSVAFWCNPISGHATLYWYQQILGQGPKLLIQFQNNGVVDDSQLPKDRFSAERLKGVDSTLKIQPAKLEDSAVYLCASSMGLTSGGRSDTQYFGPGTRLTVL.

The V call is TRBV6-1, the J call TRBJ1-1; D gene unclear. The germline V gene has CDR1 MNHNS and CDR2 SASEGT. The CDR3 is 14 amino acids. Between the trimmed V and J ends, which lost 5 bases and 7 bases, there was a span of 17 bases. For the CDR3, the DNA is TGTGCCAGCAGTCGGAAAGCGACCCAGTTTGAAGCTTTCTTT. Amino acid sequence: CASSRKATQFEAFF.

The gene calls are TRBV4-1 and TRBJ1-1; D unresolved. Trimming removed 4 bases from V and 0 bases from J, with 6 bases in between. The CDR3 contains 13 residues. Germline-derived CDR1 and CDR2 are MGHRA and YSYEKL. The CDR3 loop reads CASSPPMNTEAFF. Here the CDR3 DNA reads TGCGCCAGCAGCCCTCCGATGAACACTGAAGCTTTCTTT.

This chain links TRBV25-1 with TRBJ2-7; no firm D call. V lost 1 base, J lost 5 bases, and 6 bases lay in between. The CDR3 spans 12 residues. Per germline, CDR1 MGHDK and CDR2 SYGVNS. The CDR3 loop is CASSESGDEQYF. The CDR3 DNA is TGTGCCAGCAGTGAATCTGGAGACGAGCAGTACTTC.